Many counts were recorded for the clone carrying this TCR beta chain. Antigen unknown. Amplification targeted TCR beta CDR3 regions from RNA transcripts. In the first-round RT-PCR of the TCR CDR3, the HTBI primer set was used. In TCRdb, the multiplex PCR reads were re-called with MiXCR into one record per CDR3 protein. The sample carries 200,000 to 250,000 distinct CDR3 sequences, approximately 16% recorded once. Patients affected by ophthalmopathy presented a Clinical Activity Score of at least 3, a NOSPECS grade of at least 4, and disease duration below 3 months. This record comes from a study of T cells in Graves' hyperthyroidism and ophthalmopathy. Study-level findings and limits: A model of 13 V-J pairs discriminated ophthalmopathy from stable hyperthyroidism.

Trimming removed 4 bases from V and 9 bases from J, with 16 bases in between. The CDR3 extends over 13 amino acids. Germline CDR1 and CDR2: DFQATT and SNEGSKA (reference sequence). Sequenced input: blood. This receptor was taken from a woman younger than 30 with Graves' ophthalmopathy. The chain uses TRBV20-1 and TRBJ1-5, with a weak D call TRBD1 (6 bases). CDR3 nucleotides: TGCAGTGCTAATCGACCCAGGGGTGGGCCCCAGCATTTT. This encodes CSANRPRGGPQHF.